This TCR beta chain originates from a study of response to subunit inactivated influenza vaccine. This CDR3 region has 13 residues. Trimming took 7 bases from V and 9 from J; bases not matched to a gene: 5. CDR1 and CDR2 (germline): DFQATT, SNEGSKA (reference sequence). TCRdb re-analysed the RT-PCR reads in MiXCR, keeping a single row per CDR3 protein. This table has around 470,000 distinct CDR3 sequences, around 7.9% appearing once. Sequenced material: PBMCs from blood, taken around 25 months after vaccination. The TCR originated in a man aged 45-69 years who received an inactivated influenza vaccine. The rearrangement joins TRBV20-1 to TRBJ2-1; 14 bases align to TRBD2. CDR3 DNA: TGCAGTGGACTAGCGGGAGGGCCGGGTGAGCAGTTCTTC. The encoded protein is CSGLAGGPGEQFF.